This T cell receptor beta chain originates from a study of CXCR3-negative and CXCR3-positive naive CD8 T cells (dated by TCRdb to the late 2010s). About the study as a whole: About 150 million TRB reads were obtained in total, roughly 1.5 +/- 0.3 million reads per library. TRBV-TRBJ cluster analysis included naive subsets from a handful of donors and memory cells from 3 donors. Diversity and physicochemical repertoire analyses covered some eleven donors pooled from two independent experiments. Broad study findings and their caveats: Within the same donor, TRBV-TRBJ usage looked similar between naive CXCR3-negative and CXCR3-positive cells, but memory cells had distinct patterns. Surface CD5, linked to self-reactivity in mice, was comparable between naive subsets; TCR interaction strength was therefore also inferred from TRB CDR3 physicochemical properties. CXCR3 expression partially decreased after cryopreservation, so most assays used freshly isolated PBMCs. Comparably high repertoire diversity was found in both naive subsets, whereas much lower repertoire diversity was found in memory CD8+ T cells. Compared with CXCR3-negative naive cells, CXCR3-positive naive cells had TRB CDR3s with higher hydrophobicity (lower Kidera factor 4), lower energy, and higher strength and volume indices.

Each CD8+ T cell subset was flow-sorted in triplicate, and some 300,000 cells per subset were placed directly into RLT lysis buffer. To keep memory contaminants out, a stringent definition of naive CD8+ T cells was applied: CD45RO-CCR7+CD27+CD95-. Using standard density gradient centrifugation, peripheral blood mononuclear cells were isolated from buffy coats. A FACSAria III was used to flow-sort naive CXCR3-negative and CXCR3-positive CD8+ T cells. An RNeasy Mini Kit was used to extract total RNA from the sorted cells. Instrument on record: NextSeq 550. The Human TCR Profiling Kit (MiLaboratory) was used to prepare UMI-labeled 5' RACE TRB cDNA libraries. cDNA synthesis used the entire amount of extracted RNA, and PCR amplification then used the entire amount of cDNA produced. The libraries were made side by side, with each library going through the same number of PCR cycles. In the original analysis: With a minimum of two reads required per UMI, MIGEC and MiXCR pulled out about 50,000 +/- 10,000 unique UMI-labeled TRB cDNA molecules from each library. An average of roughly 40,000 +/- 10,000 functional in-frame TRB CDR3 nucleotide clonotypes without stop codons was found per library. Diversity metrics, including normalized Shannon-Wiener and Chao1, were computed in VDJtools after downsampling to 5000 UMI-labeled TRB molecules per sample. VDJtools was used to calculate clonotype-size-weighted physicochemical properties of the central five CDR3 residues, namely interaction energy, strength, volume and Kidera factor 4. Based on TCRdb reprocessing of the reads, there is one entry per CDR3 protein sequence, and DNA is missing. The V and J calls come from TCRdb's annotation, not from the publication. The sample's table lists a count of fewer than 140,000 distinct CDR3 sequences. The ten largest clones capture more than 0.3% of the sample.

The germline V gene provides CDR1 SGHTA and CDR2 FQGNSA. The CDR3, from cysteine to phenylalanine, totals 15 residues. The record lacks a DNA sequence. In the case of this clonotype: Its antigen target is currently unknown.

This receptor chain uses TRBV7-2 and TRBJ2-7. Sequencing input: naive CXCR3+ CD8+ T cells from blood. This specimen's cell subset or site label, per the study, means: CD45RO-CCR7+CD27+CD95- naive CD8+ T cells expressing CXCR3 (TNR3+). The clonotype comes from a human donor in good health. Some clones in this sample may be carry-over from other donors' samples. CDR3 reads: CASSPIGGSSYEQYF.